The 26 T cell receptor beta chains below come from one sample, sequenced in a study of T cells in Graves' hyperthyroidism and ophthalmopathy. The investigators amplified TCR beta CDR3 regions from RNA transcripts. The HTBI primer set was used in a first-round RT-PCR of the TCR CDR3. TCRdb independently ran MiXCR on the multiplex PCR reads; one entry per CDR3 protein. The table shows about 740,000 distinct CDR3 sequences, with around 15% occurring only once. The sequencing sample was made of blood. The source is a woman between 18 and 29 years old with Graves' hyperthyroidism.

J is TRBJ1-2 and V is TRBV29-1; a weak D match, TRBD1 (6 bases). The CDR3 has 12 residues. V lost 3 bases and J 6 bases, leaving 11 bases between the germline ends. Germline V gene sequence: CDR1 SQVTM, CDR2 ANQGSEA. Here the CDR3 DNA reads TGCAGCGTTGATGAAGGGGGAAATGGCTACACCTTC. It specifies CSVDEGGNGYTF.

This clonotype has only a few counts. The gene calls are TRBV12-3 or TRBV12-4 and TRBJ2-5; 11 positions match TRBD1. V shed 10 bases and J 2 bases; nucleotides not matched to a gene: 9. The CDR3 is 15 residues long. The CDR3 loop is CATDGQGAIQETQYF. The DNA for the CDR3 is TGTGCCACCGATGGACAGGGGGCCATACAAGAGACCCAGTACTTC.

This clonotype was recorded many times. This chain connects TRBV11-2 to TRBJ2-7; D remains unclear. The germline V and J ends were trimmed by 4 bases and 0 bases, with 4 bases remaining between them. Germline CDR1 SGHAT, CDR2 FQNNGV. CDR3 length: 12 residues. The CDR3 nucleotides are TGTGCCAGCAGCTCACCCTCCTACGAGCAGTACTTC. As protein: CASSSPSYEQYF.

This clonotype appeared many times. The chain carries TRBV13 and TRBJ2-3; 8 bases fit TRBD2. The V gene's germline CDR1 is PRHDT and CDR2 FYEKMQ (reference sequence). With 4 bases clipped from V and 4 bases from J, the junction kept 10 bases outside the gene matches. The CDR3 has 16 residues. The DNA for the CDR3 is TGTGCCAGCAGCTCCTCGGGCGGGAGGAACGCAGATACGCAGTATTTT. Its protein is CASSSSGGRNADTQYF.

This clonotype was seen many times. CDR3 loop: CASSDYRISGNTIYF. The DNA for the CDR3 is TGTGCCAGCAGCGATTACAGGATCTCTGGAAACACCATATATTTT. V usage is TRBV13 and J usage is TRBJ1-3; D perhaps matches TRBD1 (5 bases). Germline V gives CDR1 PRHDT, CDR2 FYEKMQ (reference sequence). V gave up 5 bases and J gave up 0 bases, with 11 bases separating them. This CDR3 comprises 15 residues.

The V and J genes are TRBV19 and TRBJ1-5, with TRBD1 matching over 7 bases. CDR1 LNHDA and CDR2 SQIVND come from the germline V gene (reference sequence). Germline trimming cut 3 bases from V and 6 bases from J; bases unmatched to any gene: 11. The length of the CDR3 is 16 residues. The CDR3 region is CASSMLGGGKFQPQHF. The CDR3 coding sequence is TGTGCCAGTAGTATGTTAGGGGGCGGAAAGTTTCAGCCCCAGCATTTT.

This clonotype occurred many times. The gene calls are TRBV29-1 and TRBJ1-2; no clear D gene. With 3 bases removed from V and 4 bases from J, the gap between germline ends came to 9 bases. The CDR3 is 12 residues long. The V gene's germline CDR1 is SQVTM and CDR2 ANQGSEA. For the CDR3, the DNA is TGCAGCGTTGATTTGATGGTCTATGGCTACACCTTC. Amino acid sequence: CSVDLMVYGYTF.

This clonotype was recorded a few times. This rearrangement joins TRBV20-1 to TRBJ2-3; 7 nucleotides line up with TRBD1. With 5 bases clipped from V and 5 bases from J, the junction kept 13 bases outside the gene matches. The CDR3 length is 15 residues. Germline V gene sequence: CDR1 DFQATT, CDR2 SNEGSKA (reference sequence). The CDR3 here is CSAYRPQGVRDTQYF. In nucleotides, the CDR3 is TGCAGTGCTTATCGACCTCAGGGGGTTAGAGATACGCAGTATTTT.

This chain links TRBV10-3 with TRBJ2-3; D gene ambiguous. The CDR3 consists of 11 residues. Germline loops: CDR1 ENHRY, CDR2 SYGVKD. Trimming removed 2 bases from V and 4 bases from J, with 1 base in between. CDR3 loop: CAISEPDTQYF. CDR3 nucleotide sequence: TGTGCCATCAGTGAGCCAGATACGCAGTATTTT.

CDR3 nucleotides: TGTGCCATCAGTGTAGGTGCAAACACTGAAGCTTTCTTT. Its translation is CAISVGANTEAFF. V is TRBV10-3 and J is TRBJ1-1; D is unclear. The germline gives CDR1 ENHRY, CDR2 SYGVKD. V lost 4 bases and J lost 2, with 8 bases in between. The CDR3 spans 13 residues.

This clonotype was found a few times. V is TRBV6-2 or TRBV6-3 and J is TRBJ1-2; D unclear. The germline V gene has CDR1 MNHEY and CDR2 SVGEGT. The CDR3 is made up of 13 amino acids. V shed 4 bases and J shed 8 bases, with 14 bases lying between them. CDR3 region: CASSSGPWEGYTF. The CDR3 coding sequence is TGTGCCAGCAGTTCGGGCCCCTGGGAGGGCTACACCTTC.

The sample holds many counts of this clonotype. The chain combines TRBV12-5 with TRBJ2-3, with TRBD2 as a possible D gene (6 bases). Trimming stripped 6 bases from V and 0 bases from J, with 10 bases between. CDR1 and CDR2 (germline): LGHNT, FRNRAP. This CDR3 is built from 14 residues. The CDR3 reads CASGAGTSTDTQYF. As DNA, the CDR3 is TGTGCTAGTGGAGCCGGGACTAGCACAGATACGCAGTATTTT.

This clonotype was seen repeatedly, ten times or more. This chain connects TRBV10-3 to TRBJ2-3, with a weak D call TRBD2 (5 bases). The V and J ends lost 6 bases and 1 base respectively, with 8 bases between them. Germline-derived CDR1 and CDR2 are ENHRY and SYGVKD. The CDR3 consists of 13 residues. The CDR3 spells CAIRLEGTDTQYF. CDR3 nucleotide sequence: TGTGCCATCAGGCTGGAGGGCACAGATACGCAGTATTTT.

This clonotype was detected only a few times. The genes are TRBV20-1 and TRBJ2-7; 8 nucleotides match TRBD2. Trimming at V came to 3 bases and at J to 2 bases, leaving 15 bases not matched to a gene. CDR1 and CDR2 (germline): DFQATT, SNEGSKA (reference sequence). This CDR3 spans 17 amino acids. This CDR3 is CSARVGSGGRFAYEQYF. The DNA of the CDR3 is TGCAGTGCTAGGGTGGGGTCGGGCGGGAGGTTCGCCTACGAGCAGTACTTC.

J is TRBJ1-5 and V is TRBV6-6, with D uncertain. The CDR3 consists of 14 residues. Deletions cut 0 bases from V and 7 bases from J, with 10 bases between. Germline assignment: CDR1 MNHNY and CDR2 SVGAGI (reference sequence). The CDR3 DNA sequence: TGTGCCAGCAGTTACTCGCTCGGGGTGCAGCCCCAGCATTTT. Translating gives CASSYSLGVQPQHF.

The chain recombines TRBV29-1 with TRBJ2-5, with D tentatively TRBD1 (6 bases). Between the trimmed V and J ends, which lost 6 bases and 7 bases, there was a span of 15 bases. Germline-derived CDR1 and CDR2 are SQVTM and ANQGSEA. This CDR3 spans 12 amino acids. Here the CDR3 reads CSVSGQIGTQYF. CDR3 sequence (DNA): TGCAGCGTCTCGGGACAAATCGGGACCCAGTACTTC. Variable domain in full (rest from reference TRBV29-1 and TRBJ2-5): SAVISQKPSRDICQRGTSLTIQCQVDSQVTMMFWYRQQPGQSLTLIATANQGSEATYESGFVIDKFPISRPNLTFSTLTVSNMSPEDSSIYLCSVSGQIGTQYFGPGTRLLVL.

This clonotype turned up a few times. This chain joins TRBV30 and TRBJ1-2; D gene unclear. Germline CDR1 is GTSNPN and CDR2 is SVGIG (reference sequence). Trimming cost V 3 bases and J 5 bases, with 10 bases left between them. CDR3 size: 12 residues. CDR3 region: CAWSTGFYGYTF. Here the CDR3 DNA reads TGTGCCTGGAGCACGGGATTTTATGGCTACACCTTC.

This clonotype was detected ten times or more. In DNA, the CDR3 is TGTGCCGGAGGAGACTCCTCCTACGAGCAGTACTTC. It is translated as CAGGDSSYEQYF. V and J are TRBV30 and TRBJ2-7; D is possibly TRBD2 (5 bases). This CDR3 is built from 12 residues. The germline V gene has CDR1 GTSNPN and CDR2 SVGIG (reference sequence). Trimming stripped 8 bases from V and 0 bases from J, with 11 bases between.

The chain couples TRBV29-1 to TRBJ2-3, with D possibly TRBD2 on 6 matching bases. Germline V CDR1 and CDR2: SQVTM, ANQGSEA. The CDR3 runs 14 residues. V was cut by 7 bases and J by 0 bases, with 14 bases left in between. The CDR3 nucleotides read TGCAGCGGCCGACGGGACTCTAGCACAGATACGCAGTATTTT. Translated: CSGRRDSSTDTQYF.

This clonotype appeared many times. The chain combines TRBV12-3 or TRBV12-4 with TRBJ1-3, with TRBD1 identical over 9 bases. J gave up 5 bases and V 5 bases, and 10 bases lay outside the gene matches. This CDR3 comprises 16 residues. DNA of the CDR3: TGTGCCAGCAGTCCTCGGGACAGGGAAAGGAGAAACACCATATATTTT. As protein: CASSPRDRERRNTIYF.

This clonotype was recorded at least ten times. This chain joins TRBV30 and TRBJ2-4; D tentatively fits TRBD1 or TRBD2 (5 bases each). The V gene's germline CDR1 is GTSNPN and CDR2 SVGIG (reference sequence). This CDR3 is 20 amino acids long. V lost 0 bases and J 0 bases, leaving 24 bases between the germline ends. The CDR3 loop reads CAWSVRSVIGTALAKNIQYF. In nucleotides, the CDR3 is TGTGCCTGGAGTGTACGGTCGGTAATTGGGACGGCCCTAGCCAAAAACATTCAGTACTTC.

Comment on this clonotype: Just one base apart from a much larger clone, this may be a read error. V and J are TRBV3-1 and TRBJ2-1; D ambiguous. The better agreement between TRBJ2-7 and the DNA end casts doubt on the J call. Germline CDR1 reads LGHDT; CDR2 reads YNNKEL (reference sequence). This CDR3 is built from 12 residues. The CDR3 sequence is CASSNTRNEQYF. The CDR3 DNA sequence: TGTGCCAGCAGCAACACCCGCAATGAGCAGTACTTC.

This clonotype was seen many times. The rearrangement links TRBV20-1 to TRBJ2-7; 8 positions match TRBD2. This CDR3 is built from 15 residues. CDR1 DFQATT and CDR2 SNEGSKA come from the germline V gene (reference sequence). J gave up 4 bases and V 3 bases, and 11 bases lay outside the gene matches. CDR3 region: CSARSQTSDPYEQYF. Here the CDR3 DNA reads TGCAGTGCTAGGTCCCAGACTAGCGACCCTTACGAGCAGTACTTC.

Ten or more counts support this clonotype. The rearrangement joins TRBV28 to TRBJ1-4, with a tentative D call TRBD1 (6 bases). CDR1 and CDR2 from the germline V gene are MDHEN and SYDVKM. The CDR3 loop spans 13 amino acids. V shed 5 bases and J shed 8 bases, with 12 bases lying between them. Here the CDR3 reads CASSPGQLEKLFF. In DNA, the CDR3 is TGTGCCAGCAGTCCCGGACAGTTGGAAAAACTGTTTTTT.

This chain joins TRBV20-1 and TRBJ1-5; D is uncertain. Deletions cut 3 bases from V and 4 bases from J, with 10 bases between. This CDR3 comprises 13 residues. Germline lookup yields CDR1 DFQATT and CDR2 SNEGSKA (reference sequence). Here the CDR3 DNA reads TGCAGTGCTAGGCTTATTGGTAATCAGCCCCAGCATTTT. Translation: CSARLIGNQPQHF.

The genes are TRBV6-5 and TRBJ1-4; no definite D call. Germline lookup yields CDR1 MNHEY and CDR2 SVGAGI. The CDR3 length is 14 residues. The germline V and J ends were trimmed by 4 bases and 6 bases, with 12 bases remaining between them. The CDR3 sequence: CASSLIGGDEKLFF. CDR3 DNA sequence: TGTGCCAGCAGTTTGATAGGCGGCGATGAAAAACTGTTTTTT.